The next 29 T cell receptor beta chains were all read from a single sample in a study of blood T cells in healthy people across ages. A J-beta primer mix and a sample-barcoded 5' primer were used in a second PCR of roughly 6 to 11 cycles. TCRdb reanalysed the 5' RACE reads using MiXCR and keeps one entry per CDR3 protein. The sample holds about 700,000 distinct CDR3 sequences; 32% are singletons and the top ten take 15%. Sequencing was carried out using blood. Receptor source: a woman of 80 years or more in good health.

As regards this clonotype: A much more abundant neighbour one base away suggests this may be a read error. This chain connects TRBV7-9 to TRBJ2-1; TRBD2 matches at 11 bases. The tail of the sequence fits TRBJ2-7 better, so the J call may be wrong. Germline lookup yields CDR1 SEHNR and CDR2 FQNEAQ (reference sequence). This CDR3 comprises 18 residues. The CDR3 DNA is TGTGCCAGCAGCTTACCTAGCGGGGGGCTCGTCTCCTACAATGAGCAGTACTTC. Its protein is CASSLPSGGLVSYNEQYF.

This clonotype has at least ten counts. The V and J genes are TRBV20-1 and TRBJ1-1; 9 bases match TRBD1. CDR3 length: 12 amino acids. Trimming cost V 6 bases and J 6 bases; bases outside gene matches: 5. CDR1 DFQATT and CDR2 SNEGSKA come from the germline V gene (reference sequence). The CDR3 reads CSAPRTGAEAFF. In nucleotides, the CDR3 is TGCAGTGCGCCACGGACAGGGGCTGAAGCTTTCTTT.

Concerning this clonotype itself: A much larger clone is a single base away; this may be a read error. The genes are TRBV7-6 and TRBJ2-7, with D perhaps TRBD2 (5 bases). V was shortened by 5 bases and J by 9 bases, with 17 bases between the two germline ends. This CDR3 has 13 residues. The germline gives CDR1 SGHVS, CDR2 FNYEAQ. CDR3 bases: TGTGCCAGCAGCCCCACCCAGACGGGGTGGCAGTACTTC. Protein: CASSPTQTGWQYF. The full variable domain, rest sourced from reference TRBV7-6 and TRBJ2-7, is GAGVSQSPRYKVTKRGQDVALRCDPISGHVSLYWYRQALGQGPEFLTYFNYEAQQDKSGLPNDRFSAERPEGSISTLTIQRTEQRDSAMYRCASSPTQTGWQYFGPGTRLTVT.

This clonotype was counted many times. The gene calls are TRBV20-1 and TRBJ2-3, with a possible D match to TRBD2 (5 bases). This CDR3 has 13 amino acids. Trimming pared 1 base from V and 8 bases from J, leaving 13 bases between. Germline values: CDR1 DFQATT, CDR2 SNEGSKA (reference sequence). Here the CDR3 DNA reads TGCAGTGCTAGAGGGCCTAGCTCTGGTACGCAGTATTTT. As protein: CSARGPSSGTQYF.

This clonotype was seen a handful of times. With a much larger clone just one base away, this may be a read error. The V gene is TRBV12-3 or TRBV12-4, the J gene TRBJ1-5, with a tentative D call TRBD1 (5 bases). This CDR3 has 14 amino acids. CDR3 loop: CTSSPLRVIQPQHF. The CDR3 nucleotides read TGTACCAGCAGCCCCCTCAGGGTAATTCAGCCCCAGCATTTT.

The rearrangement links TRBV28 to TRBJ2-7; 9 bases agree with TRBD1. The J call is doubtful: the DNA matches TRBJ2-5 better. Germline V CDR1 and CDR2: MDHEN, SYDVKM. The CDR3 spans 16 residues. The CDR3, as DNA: TGTGCCAGCAGCCTTCGAACAGGGGGCTATTGGGAGACCCAGTACTTC. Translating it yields CASSLRTGGYWETQYF.

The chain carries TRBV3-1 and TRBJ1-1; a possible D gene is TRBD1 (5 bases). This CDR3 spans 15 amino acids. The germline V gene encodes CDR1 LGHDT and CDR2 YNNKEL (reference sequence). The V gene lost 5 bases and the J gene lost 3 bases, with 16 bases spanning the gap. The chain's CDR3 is CASSNRGAWDTEAFF. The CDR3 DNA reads TGTGCCAGCAGCAATCGCGGGGCGTGGGACACTGAAGCTTTCTTT. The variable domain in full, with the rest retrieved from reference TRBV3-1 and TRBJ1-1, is DTAVSQTPKYLVTQMGNDKSIKCEQNLGHDTMYWYKQDSKKFLKIMFSYNNKELIINETVPNRFSPKSPDKAHLNLHINSLELGDSAVYFCASSNRGAWDTEAFFGQGTRLTVV.

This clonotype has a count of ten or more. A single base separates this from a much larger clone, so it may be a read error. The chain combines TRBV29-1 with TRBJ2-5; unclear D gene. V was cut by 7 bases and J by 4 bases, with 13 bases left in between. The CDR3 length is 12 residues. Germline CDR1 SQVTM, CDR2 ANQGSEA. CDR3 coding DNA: TGCAGCGGTGACGTCCTGCCAGAGACCCAGTACTTC. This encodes CSGDVLPETQYF.

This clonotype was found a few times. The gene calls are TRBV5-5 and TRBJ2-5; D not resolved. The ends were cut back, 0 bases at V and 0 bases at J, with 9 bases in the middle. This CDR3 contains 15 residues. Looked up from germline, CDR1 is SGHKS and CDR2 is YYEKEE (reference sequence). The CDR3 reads CASSLVAAYQETQYF. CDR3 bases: TGTGCCAGCAGCTTGGTCGCAGCATACCAAGAGACCCAGTACTTC.

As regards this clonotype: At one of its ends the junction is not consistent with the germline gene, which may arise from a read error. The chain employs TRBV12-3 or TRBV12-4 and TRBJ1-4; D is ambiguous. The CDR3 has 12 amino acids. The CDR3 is CASRSANGKLFF. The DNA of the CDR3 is TGTGCCAGCAGATCCGCCAATGGAAAACTGTTTTTT.

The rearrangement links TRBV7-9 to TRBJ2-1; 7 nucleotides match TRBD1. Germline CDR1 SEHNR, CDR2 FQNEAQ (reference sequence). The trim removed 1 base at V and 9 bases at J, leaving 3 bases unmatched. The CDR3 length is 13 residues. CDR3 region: CASSLEAGGEQFF. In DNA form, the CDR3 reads TGTGCCAGCAGCTTAGAGGCAGGGGGTGAGCAGTTCTTC.

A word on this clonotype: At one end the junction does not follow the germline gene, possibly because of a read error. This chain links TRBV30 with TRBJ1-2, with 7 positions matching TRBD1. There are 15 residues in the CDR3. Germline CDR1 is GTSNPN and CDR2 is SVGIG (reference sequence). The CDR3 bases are TGTACCTGGACCAAGCAAGGGGGGACAGACTATGGCTACACCTTC. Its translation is CTWTKQGGTDYGYTF.

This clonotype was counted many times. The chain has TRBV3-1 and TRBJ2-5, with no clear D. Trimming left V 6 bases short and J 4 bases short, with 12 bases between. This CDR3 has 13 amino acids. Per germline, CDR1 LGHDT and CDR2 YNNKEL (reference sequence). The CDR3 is CASSFERRETQYF. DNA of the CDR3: TGTGCCAGCAGTTTTGAACGAAGAGAGACCCAGTACTTC.

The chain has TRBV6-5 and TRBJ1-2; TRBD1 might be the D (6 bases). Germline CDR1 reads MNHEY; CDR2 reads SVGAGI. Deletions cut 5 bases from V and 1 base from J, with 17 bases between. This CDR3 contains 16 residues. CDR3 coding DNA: TGTGCCAGCAGTACCCGGGACACCCGAATTAACTATGGCTACACCTTC. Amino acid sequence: CASSTRDTRINYGYTF.

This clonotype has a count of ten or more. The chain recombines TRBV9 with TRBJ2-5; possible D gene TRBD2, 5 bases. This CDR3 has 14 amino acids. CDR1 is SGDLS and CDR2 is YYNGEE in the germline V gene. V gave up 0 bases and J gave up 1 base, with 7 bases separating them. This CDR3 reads CASSVGTSQETQYF. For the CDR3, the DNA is TGTGCCAGCAGCGTAGGAACTAGCCAAGAGACCCAGTACTTC.

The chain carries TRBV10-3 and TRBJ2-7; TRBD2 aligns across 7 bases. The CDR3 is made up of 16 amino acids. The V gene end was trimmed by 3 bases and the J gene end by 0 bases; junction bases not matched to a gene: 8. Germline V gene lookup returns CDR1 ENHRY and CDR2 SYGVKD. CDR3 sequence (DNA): TGTGCCATCAGTGAAGGCCTAGCGGATCTCTCCTACGAGCAGTACTTC. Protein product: CAISEGLADLSYEQYF.

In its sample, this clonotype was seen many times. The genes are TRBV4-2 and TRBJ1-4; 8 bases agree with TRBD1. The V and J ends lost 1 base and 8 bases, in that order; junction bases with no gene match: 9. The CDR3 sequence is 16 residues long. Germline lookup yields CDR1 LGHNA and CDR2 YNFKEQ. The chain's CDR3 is CASSQGDRGTREKLFF. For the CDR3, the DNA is TGTGCCAGCAGCCAAGGAGACAGGGGAACACGCGAAAAACTGTTTTTT.

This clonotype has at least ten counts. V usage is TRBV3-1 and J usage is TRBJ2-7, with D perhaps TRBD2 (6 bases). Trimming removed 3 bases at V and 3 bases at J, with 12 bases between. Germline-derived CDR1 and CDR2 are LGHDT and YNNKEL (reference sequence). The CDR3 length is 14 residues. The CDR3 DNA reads TGTGCCAGCAGCCATCCTGGAGGGTACTACGAGCAGTACTTC. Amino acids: CASSHPGGYYEQYF.

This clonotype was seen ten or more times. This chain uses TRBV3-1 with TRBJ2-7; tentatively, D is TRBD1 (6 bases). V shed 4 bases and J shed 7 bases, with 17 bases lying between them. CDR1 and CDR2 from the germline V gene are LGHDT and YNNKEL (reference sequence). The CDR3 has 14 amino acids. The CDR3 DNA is TGTGCCAGCAGCCGCGGACAGACTACGGGGGAGCAGTACTTC. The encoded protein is CASSRGQTTGEQYF.

This CDR3 reads CASSLGPVSGLQFF. For the CDR3, the DNA is TGTGCCAGCAGCTTAGGCCCGGTTAGCGGGCTGCAGTTCTTC. The chain is built from TRBV7-2 and TRBJ2-1; 7 bases are shared with TRBD2. This CDR3 spans 14 amino acids. Germline V lookup: CDR1 SGHTA, CDR2 FQGNSA. V gave up 1 base and J gave up 12 bases; unmatched junction bases: 9.

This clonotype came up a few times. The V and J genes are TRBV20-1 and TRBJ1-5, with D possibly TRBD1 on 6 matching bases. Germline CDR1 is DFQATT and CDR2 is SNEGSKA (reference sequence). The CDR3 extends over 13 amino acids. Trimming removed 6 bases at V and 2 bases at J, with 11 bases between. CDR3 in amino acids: CSASQGRNQPQHF. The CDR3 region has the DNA TGCAGTGCCTCACAGGGACGCAATCAGCCCCAGCATTTT.

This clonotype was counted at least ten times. CDR3 loop: CASSLGLGQGNSPLHF. CDR3 in DNA: TGCGCCAGCAGCTTGGGGTTGGGACAGGGCAACTCACCCCTCCACTTT. J is TRBJ1-6 and V is TRBV5-1; TRBD1 matches at 9 bases. J was trimmed by 10 bases and V by 0 bases; bases with no gene match: 8. Germline lookup yields CDR1 SGHRS and CDR2 YFSETQ. CDR3 length: 16 amino acids.

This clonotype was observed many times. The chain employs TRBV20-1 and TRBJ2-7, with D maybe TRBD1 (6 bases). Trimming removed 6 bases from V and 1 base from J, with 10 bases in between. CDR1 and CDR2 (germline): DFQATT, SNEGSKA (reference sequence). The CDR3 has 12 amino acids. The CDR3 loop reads CSAETGSYEQYF. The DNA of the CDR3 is TGCAGTGCCGAGACAGGATCCTACGAGCAGTACTTC.

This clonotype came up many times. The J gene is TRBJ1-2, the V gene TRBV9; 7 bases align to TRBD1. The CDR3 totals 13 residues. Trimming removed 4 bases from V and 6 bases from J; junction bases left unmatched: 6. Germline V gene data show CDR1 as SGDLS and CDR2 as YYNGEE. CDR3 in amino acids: CASSFTGVHGYTF. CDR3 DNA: TGTGCCAGCAGCTTCACAGGGGTTCATGGCTACACCTTC. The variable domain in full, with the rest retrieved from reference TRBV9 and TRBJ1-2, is DSGVTQTPKHLITATGQRVTLRCSPRSGDLSVYWYQQSLDQGLQFLIQYYNGEERAKGNILERFSAQQFPDLHSELNLSSLELGDSALYFCASSFTGVHGYTFGSGTRLTVV.

The CDR3 here is CASSRTSVGELFF. CDR3 nucleotide sequence: TGTGCCAGCAGTCGCACCTCTGTGGGGGAGCTGTTTTTT. The rearrangement uses TRBV6-5 and TRBJ2-2, with D uncertain. Germline V gene lookup returns CDR1 MNHEY and CDR2 SVGAGI. The V gene lost 5 bases and the J gene lost 8 bases, with 12 bases spanning the gap. This CDR3 is 13 amino acids long.

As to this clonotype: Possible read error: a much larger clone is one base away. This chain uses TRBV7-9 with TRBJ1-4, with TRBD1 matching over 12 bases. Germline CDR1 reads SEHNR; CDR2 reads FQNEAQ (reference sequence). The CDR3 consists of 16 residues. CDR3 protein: CTSSLGTGGKNEKLFF. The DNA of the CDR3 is TGTACCAGCAGCTTAGGGACAGGGGGCAAAAATGAAAAACTGTTTTTT.

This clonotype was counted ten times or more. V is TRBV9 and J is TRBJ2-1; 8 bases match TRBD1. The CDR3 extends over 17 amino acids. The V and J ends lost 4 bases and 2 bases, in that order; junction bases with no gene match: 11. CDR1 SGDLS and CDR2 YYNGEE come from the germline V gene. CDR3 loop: CASSTRQGKFTYNEQFF. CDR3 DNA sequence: TGTGCCAGCAGCACCAGACAGGGGAAGTTCACCTACAATGAGCAGTTCTTC.

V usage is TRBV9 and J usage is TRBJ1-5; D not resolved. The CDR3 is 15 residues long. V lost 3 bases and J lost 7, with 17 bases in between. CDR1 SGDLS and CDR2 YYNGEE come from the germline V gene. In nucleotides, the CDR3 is TGTGCCAGCAGCGAAACTGGACGGGTGGGACAGCCCCAGCATTTT. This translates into CASSETGRVGQPQHF.

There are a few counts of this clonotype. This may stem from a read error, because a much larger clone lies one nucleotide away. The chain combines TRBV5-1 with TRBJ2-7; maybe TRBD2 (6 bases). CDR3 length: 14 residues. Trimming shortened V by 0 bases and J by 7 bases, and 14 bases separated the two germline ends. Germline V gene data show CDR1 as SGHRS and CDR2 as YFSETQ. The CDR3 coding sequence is TGCGCCAGCAGCTTGGCCGCGGGGTCGAATGAGCAGTACTTC. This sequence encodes CASSLAAGSNEQYF. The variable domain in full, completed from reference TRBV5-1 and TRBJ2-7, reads KAGVTQTPRYLIKTRGQQVTLSCSPISGHRSVSWYQQTPGQGLQFLFEYFSETQRNKGNFPGRFSGRQFSNSRSEMNVSTLELGDSALYLCASSLAAGSNEQYFGPGTRLTVT.